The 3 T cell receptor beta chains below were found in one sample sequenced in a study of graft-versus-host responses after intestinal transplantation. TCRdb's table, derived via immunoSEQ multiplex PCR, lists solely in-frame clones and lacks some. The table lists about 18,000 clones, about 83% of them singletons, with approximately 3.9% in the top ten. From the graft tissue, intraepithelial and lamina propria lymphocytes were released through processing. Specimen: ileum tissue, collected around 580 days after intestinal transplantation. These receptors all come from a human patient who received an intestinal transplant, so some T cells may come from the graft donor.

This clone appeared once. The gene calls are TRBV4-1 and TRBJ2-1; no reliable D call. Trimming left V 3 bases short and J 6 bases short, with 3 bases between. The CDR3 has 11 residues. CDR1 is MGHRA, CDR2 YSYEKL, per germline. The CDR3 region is CASSHPNEQFF. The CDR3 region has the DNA TGCGCCAGCAGCCACCCCAATGAGCAGTTCTTC.

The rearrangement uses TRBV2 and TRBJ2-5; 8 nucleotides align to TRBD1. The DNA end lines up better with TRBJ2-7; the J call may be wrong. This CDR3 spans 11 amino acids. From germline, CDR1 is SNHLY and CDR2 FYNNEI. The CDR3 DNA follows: TGTGCCAGCCAGGGGGCAGGCGAGCAGTACTTC. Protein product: CASQGAGEQYF.

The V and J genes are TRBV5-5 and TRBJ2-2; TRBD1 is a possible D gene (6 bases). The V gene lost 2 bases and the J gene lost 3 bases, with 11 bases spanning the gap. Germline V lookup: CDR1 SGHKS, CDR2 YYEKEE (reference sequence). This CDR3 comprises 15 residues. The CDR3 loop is CASSFRDTYTGELFF. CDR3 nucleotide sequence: TGTGCCAGCAGCTTCCGGGACACTTACACCGGGGAGCTGTTTTTT.